This T cell receptor beta chain was identified during a study of cytomegalovirus exposure and HLA in healthy donors. PCR was performed using 60 Vbeta and 13 Jbeta primers. TCRdb's copy holds only in-frame clones and misses some; the assay was immunoSEQ multiplex PCR. Here the sample spans roughly 100,000 clones, 82% being singletons. When sampled, the donors appeared nominally healthy, though they likely had unrecorded immune exposures. Germline-derived CDR1 and CDR2 are MDHEN and SYDVKM. The length of the CDR3 is 12 residues. Trimming cost V 10 bases and J 5 bases, with 12 bases left between them. This clone came up a few times.

Sequenced: PBMCs. This receptor was taken from a man over 45 in good health and CMV-seronegative. The chain couples TRBV28 to TRBJ1-5; D might be TRBD1 (6 bases). CDR3 DNA sequence: TGTGCCATGGGCAGGGGAGATCAGCCCCAGCATTTT. This gives the protein CAMGRGDQPQHF. Based on the CDR3 plus reference TRBV28 and TRBJ1-5, the full variable domain is DVKVTQSSRYLVKRTGEKVFLECVQDMDHENMFWYRQDPGLGLRLIYFSYDVKMKEKGDIPEGYSVSREKKERFSLILESASTNQTSMYLCAMGRGDQPQHFGDGTRLSIL.